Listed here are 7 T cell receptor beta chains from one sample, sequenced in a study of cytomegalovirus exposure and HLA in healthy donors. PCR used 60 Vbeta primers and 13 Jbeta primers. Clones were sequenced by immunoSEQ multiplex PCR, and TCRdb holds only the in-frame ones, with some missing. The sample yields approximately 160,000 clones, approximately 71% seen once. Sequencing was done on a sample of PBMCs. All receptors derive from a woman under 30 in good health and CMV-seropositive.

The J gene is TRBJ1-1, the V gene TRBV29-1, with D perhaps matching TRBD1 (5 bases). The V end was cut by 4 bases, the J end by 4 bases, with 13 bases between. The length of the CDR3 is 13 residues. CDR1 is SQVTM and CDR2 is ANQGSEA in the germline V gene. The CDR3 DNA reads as TGCAGCGTTGTGGGGGGGACGGGCACTGAAGCTTTCTTT. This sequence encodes CSVVGGTGTEAFF.

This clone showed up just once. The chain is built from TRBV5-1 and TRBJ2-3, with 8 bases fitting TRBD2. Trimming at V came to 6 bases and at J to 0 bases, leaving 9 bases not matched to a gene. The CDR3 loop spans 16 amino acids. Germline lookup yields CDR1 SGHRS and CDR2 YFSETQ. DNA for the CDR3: TGCGCCAGCAACATGTTACTAGCGGCTAGCACAGATACGCAGTATTTT. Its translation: CASNMLLAASTDTQYF.

CDR3 coding DNA: TGTGCCAGCATGGACAGGGGGGACTCGATCACAGATACGCAGTATTTT. It translates to CASMDRGDSITDTQYF. V is TRBV27 and J is TRBJ2-3; 10 bases are shared with TRBD1. CDR3 length: 16 residues. Looked up from germline, CDR1 is MNHEY and CDR2 is SMNVEV (reference sequence). V dropped 7 bases and J dropped 2; count of bases not matched to a gene: 9.

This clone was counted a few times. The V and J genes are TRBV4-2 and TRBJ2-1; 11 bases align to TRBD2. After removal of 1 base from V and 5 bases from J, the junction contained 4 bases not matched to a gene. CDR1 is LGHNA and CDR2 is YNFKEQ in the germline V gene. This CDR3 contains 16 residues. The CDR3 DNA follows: TGTGCCAGCAGCCAAGCCGGGACTAGCGGTAACAATGAGCAGTTCTTC. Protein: CASSQAGTSGNNEQFF.

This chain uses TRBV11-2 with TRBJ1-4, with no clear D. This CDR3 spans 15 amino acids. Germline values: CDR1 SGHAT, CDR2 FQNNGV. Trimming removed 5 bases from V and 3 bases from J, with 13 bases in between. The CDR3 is CASSPNTGANEKLFF. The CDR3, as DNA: TGTGCCAGCAGCCCTAATACGGGAGCTAATGAAAAACTGTTTTTT.

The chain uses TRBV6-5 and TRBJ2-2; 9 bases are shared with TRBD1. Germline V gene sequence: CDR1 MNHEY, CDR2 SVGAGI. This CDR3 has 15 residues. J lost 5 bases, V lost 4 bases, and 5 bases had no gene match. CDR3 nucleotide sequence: TGTGCCAGCAGTTTACAGGGGGCCATAACCGGGGAGCTGTTTTTT. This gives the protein CASSLQGAITGELFF.

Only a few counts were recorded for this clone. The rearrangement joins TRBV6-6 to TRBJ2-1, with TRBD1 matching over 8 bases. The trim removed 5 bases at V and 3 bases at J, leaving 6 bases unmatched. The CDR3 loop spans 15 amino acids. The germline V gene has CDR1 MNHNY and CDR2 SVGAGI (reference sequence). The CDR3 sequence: CASSNRDRIYNEQFF. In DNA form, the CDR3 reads TGTGCCAGCAGTAACCGGGACAGGATCTACAATGAGCAGTTCTTC.